Shown below are 11 T cell receptor beta chains from a single sample sequenced in a study of blood T cells in healthy people across ages. Combining a sample-barcoded 5' primer with a J-beta primer mix, a second PCR ran for about 6 to 12 cycles. In TCRdb, the 5' RACE reads were re-called with MiXCR into one record per CDR3 protein. The sample consists of fewer than 750,000 distinct CDR3 sequences, 47% of them appearing once. Specimen: blood. The source of these receptors is an elderly man in good health.

This clonotype was found a few times. The chain combines TRBV27 with TRBJ1-6; TRBD1 might be the D (5 bases). Trimming cost V 5 bases and J 0 bases, with 17 bases left between them. CDR1 and CDR2 from the germline V gene are MNHEY and SMNVEV (reference sequence). CDR3 length equals 18 residues. The CDR3 here is CASSMSPRQSSYNSPLHF. Here the CDR3 DNA reads TGTGCCAGCAGTATGTCTCCACGACAGAGCTCCTATAATTCACCCCTCCACTTT.

Concerning this clonotype itself: At one end, the junction sequence differs from germline, possibly due to a read error. This chain connects TRBV4-1 to TRBJ2-3; D is perhaps TRBD2 (6 bases). The CDR3 consists of 15 residues. Germline assignment: CDR1 MGHRA and CDR2 YSYEKL. CDR3 in amino acids: CASTRTIPPTDAQYF. The CDR3 DNA reads TGCGCCAGCACCCGGACTATCCCTCCCACAGATGCGCAGTATTTT.

This clonotype appeared many times. The chain recombines TRBV6-6 with TRBJ2-7, with 12 bases fitting TRBD2. The germline V gene has CDR1 MNHNY and CDR2 SVGAGI (reference sequence). V dropped 2 bases and J dropped 7; count of bases not matched to a gene: 12. The CDR3 spans 17 residues. The CDR3 DNA reads as TGTGCCAGCAGTTACGGGGTGGGGTCTAGCGGGAGGGATGAGCAGTACTTC. Translated, it gives CASSYGVGSSGRDEQYF.

This clonotype was counted only a few times. The chain has TRBV5-6 and TRBJ2-7, with no clear D. The length of the CDR3 is 13 residues. The V and J ends lost 0 bases and 2 bases respectively, with 6 bases between them. Germline CDR1 and CDR2: SGHDT and YYEEEE. This CDR3 is CASSLGNTYEQYF. The DNA for the CDR3 is TGTGCCAGCAGCTTGGGGAATACCTACGAGCAGTACTTC.

For this clonotype: A read error may explain this, as a much larger clone is one base away. The J gene is TRBJ2-3, the V gene TRBV6-5; D is perhaps TRBD2 (6 bases). This CDR3 contains 16 residues. CDR1 MNHEY and CDR2 SVGAGI come from the germline V gene. The germline V and J ends were trimmed by 6 bases and 2 bases, with 18 bases remaining between them. CDR3 protein: CASSRRASVYTDTQYF. The CDR3 DNA reads TGTGCCAGCAGCAGGAGGGCTAGCGTGTACACAGATACGCAGTATTTT.

This clonotype has a count of ten or more. V and J are TRBV6-5 and TRBJ2-3; D not resolved. The ends were cut back, 5 bases at V and 0 bases at J, with 9 bases in the middle. This CDR3 has 14 amino acids. CDR1 is MNHEY, CDR2 SVGAGI, per germline. The CDR3 bases are TGTGCCAGCAGTCGCCAGCTGAGCACAGATACGCAGTATTTT. Protein: CASSRQLSTDTQYF.

This rearrangement joins TRBV18 to TRBJ2-7; the match to TRBD1 covers 8 bases. Germline loops: CDR1 KGHSH, CDR2 LQKENI. The trim removed 2 bases at V and 3 bases at J, leaving 6 bases unmatched. The CDR3 is 15 residues long. CDR3 coding DNA: TGTGCCAGCTCACCAGACTCAGGACAGGGCTACGAGCAGTACTTC. Translating it yields CASSPDSGQGYEQYF. Variable domain in full (rest from reference TRBV18 and TRBJ2-7): NAGVMQNPRHLVRRRGQEARLRCSPMKGHSHVYWYRQLPEEGLKFMVYLQKENIIDESGMPKERFSAEFPKEGPSILRIQQVVRGDSAAYFCASSPDSGQGYEQYFGPGTRLTVT.

This clonotype was detected ten times or more. The chain combines TRBV28 with TRBJ2-7; 8 bases line up with TRBD1. This CDR3 has 13 amino acids. With 6 bases clipped from V and 2 bases from J, the junction kept 3 bases outside the gene matches. Per the germline V gene, CDR1 is MDHEN and CDR2 is SYDVKM. CDR3 amino acids: CASSRTGPYEQYF. CDR3 sequence (DNA): TGTGCCAGCAGCCGGACAGGGCCCTACGAGCAGTACTTC.

This clonotype was counted a single time. The V call is TRBV29-1, the J call TRBJ2-7, with D tentatively TRBD2 (6 bases). Germline values: CDR1 SQVTM, CDR2 ANQGSEA. This CDR3 comprises 15 residues. V lost 7 bases and J lost 2, with 21 bases in between. CDR3 nucleotides: TGCAGCGCCCGTTCGAGCGTTAGCGGAGCCTACGAGCAGTACTTC. Translation: CSARSSVSGAYEQYF.

The chain recombines TRBV12-3 or TRBV12-4 with TRBJ1-2; the D gene is possibly TRBD1 (6 bases). Trimming shortened V by 5 bases and J by 3 bases, and 16 bases separated the two germline ends. This CDR3 contains 15 residues. CDR3 loop: CASSPGGGLDYGYTF. CDR3 in DNA: TGTGCCAGCAGTCCCGGTGGGGGGCTGGACTATGGCTACACCTTC.

This clonotype appeared a few times. V is TRBV6-2 or TRBV6-3 and J is TRBJ2-7; 9 bases agree with TRBD1. J was trimmed by 4 bases and V by 10 bases; bases with no gene match: 2. The CDR3 totals 11 residues. Germline CDR1 is MNHEY and CDR2 is SVGEGT. CDR3 nucleotide sequence: TGTGCCACCGGACAGGGGTACGAGCAGTACTTC. Protein sequence: CATGQGYEQYF.